This TCR beta chain was captured in a study of T-cell reconstitution after alpha-beta-depleted transplantation in children. Findings and limits, study-wide: Newly produced T cells mostly accounted for T-cell counts and diversity one year post-transplant. Day-60 TCRbeta diversity that was high in some patients was derived from surviving recipient T cells and thymic progenitors. About two months after transplant, alpha-beta T cells reportedly came from several hundred expanded graft clones.

Construction of the TCRbeta library involved unique molecular identifiers. Each CDR3 protein is one row after TCRdb ran MiXCR on the PCR reads. The repertoire holds hundreds of thousands of distinct CDR3 sequences, with roughly 13% as singletons. Notes on this clonotype: Antigen unknown.

Sequenced material: PBMCs, mostly from graft donor cells, taken 360 days after TCRalphabeta/CD19-depleted stem cell transplant. This sequence originates from a male patient between 10 and 17 years old who had a stem cell transplant for acute myeloid leukemia, so the T cells may come from the graft donor.

The CDR3 region is CASSRNRLASTDTQYF. The DNA of the CDR3 is TGTGCCAGCAGCCGAAACAGACTAGCTTCGACAGATACGCAGTATTTT. V usage is TRBV7-9 and J usage is TRBJ2-3, with 7 bases matching TRBD2. Germline loops: CDR1 SEHNR, CDR2 FQNEAQ (reference sequence). Trimming at V came to 5 bases and at J to 3 bases, leaving 11 bases not matched to a gene. The CDR3 is 16 amino acids.